One and the same sample provided the 21 T cell receptor beta chains below, sequenced in a study of long-term antiretroviral therapy in people with HIV (dated 2022 in TCRdb). The immunoSEQ hsTCRB v3.0 assay was used at survey level resolution to sequence the TRB variable region. As stored in TCRdb, this immuneACCESS dataset retains in-frame rearrangements with V and J assigned. A fraction of the clones does not appear; measured against another copy, unresolved V genes explain less than half of the discrepancy, and the remainder lacks a known reason. The sample records 20,000 to 25,000 clones, about 88% of which are singletons. The ten largest clones represent 6% to 6.5% of the sample. Sequences were derived from unsorted PBMCs, sampled 0.6 years after starting antiretroviral therapy. All receptors derive from a man aged 60 to 69 with HIV.

The count of this clone is one. This chain uses TRBV29-1 with TRBJ1-2; tentatively, D is TRBD1 (5 bases). CDR1 and CDR2 (germline): SQVTM, ANQGSEA. The CDR3 totals 15 residues. V lost 0 bases and J 5 bases, leaving 16 bases between the germline ends. The CDR3 DNA is TGCAGCGTTGAAGATCTGCCAGGGTGGAGGTATGGCTACACCTTC. Translation: CSVEDLPGWRYGYTF.

The chain recombines TRBV30 with TRBJ2-2; 11 nucleotides line up with TRBD1. CDR1 is GTSNPN, CDR2 SVGIG, per germline (reference sequence). With V trimmed by 0 bases and J by 6 bases, 6 bases remained unmatched. This CDR3 is 16 amino acids long. CDR3 coding DNA: TGTGCCTGGAGTGTACTAGGACAGGGGGCCCCCGGGGAGCTGTTTTTT. This codes for CAWSVLGQGAPGELFF.

This chain links TRBV6-1 with TRBJ2-3, with TRBD2 matching 9 bases. V lost 8 bases, J lost 3 bases, and 3 bases stayed unmatched. There are 13 residues in the CDR3. The germline V gene encodes CDR1 MNHNS and CDR2 SASEGT. The CDR3 sequence: CASDSGGTDTQYF. The CDR3 region has the DNA TGTGCCAGCGATAGCGGGGGTACAGATACGCAGTATTTT.

In this sample, this clone turned up once. One end of the junction does not line up with germline, which may come from a read error. This chain connects TRBV2 to TRBJ1-3; D gene ambiguous. In germline, CDR1 is SNHLY, CDR2 FYNNEI. CDR3 length: 13 residues. The CDR3 protein is CASSEFSGNTIYF. The CDR3 DNA is TGTGCCAGCAGTGAATTTTCTGGCAACACCATATATTTT.

This clone appeared a few times. The chain has TRBV6-4 and TRBJ1-5; the D is unclear. Trimming took off 3 bases at V and 0 bases at J, with 3 bases between the two ends. This CDR3 spans 13 amino acids. Germline V gives CDR1 MRHNA, CDR2 SNTAGT. CDR3 nucleotides: TGTGCCAGCAGTGATCCTAGCAATCAGCCCCAGCATTTT. Translation: CASSDPSNQPQHF.

This chain links TRBV28 with TRBJ1-3; TRBD1 might be the D (6 bases). Trimming left V 7 bases short and J 1 base short, with 32 bases between. Germline CDR1 reads MDHEN; CDR2 reads SYDVKM. There are 21 residues in the CDR3. CDR3 nucleotide sequence: TGTGCCAGCACGTCCGCGATTACAGGGCCCTCAAAGTCTATGTCTGGAAACACCATATATTTT. The encoded protein is CASTSAITGPSKSMSGNTIYF.

This chain links TRBV29-1 with TRBJ2-3; 7 nucleotides match TRBD2. The V and J ends lost 7 bases and 4 bases, in that order; junction bases with no gene match: 11. This CDR3 contains 14 residues. The germline CDR1 and CDR2 sequences are SQVTM and ANQGSEA. This CDR3 reads CSASREVGADTQYF. The DNA for the CDR3 is TGCAGCGCCTCCCGGGAGGTCGGCGCAGATACGCAGTATTTT.

This clone showed up just a few times. CDR3 bases: TGTGCCAGCAGCTCTAGCGGGAGGGCCGTCGAGCAGTACTTC. This encodes CASSSSGRAVEQYF. The chain combines TRBV4-2 with TRBJ2-7; 12 bases agree with TRBD2. Germline CDR1 LGHNA, CDR2 YNFKEQ. Losses at the gene ends were 5 bases for V and 6 bases for J; bases not matched to a gene: 5. CDR3 size: 14 residues.

The chain links TRBV28 to TRBJ2-4; D might be TRBD2 (5 bases). Trimming left V 0 bases short and J 0 bases short, with 6 bases between. This CDR3 region has 15 residues. CDR1 is MDHEN, CDR2 SYDVKM, per germline. CDR3 in amino acids: CASSLWEEAKNIQYF. The CDR3 nucleotides read TGTGCCAGCAGTTTATGGGAGGAAGCCAAAAACATTCAGTACTTC.

The gene calls are TRBV5-1 and TRBJ2-1, with D possibly being TRBD1 (8 bases). The germline CDR1 and CDR2 sequences are SGHRS and YFSETQ. The V end lost 4 bases, the J end lost 4 bases, and 15 bases lay between the germline ends. This CDR3 spans 15 amino acids. The CDR3 here is CASSQGASGYNEQFF. The CDR3 bases are TGCGCCAGCAGCCAGGGGGCTAGCGGATACAATGAGCAGTTCTTC.

CDR3 sequence reads: CASSSPPTSGRGSYNEQFF. Written as DNA, the CDR3 is TGTGCCAGCAGCTCACCCCCTACTAGCGGGAGGGGCTCCTACAATGAGCAGTTCTTC. V gene TRBV7-3 combines with J gene TRBJ2-1; 13 nucleotides line up with TRBD2. CDR1 SGHTA and CDR2 FQGTGA come from the germline V gene. This CDR3 has 19 amino acids. Trimming cost V 4 bases and J 0 bases; bases outside gene matches: 9. The full variable domain, rest sourced from reference TRBV7-3 and TRBJ2-1, is GAGVSQTPSNKVTEKGKYVELRCDPISGHTALYWYRQSLGQGPEFLIYFQGTGAADDSGLPNDRFFAVRPEGSVSTLKIQRTERGDSAVYLCASSSPPTSGRGSYNEQFFGPGTRLTVL.

The genes are TRBV18 and TRBJ2-5; 7 bases fit TRBD1. V trimming: 3 bases; J trimming: 2 bases; junction bases outside the gene matches: 3. Germline V gene lookup returns CDR1 KGHSH and CDR2 LQKENI. CDR3 size: 14 residues. The CDR3 region is CASSPGQIQETQYF. The CDR3 DNA sequence: TGTGCCAGCTCACCGGGACAGATACAAGAGACCCAGTACTTC. The full variable domain, its missing parts supplied by reference TRBV18 and TRBJ2-5, is NAGVMQNPRHLVRRRGQEARLRCSPMKGHSHVYWYRQLPEEGLKFMVYLQKENIIDESGMPKERFSAEFPKEGPSILRIQQVVRGDSAAYFCASSPGQIQETQYFGPGTRLLVL.

The sample holds one count of this clone. The V gene is TRBV5-4, the J gene TRBJ2-3; D may correspond to TRBD1 or TRBD2 (7 bases each). V shed 2 bases and J shed 1 base, with 14 bases lying between them. The CDR3 length is 16 residues. CDR1 and CDR2 (germline): SGHNT, YYREEE (reference sequence). In DNA form, the CDR3 reads TGTGCCAGCAGCTTAGGGAGGGGGCAAGGCACAGATACGCAGTATTTT. It yields the protein CASSLGRGQGTDTQYF.

The chain links TRBV28 to TRBJ1-6, with 10 bases that match TRBD1. This CDR3 spans 17 amino acids. V was clipped by 5 bases and J by 10 bases; unmatched bases: 14. Germline V lookup: CDR1 MDHEN, CDR2 SYDVKM. CDR3 sequence: CASSQTGGTGVLSPLHF. The CDR3 region has the DNA TGTGCCAGCAGTCAAACGGGGGGGACAGGGGTTCTCTCACCCCTCCACTTT.

The chain recombines TRBV19 with TRBJ2-7, with D maybe TRBD1 (6 bases). CDR1 and CDR2 (germline): LNHDA, SQIVND (reference sequence). This CDR3 spans 14 amino acids. V gave up 4 bases and J gave up 3 bases, with 13 bases separating them. CDR3 DNA: TGTGCCAGTAGTAAACTCTCGACAGGCTACGAGCAGTACTTC. Its protein product is CASSKLSTGYEQYF.

The chain couples TRBV6-5 to TRBJ2-1, with unresolved D. Per the germline V gene, CDR1 is MNHEY and CDR2 is SVGAGI. The V end was cut by 0 bases, the J end by 7 bases, with 13 bases between. CDR3 length: 15 residues. In DNA form, the CDR3 reads TGTGCCAGCAGTTACTCACGACAAGTCGGGAATGAGCAGTTCTTC. Translated: CASSYSRQVGNEQFF.

The genes are TRBV4-2 and TRBJ1-1, with D perhaps matching TRBD1 (5 bases). Deletions cut 4 bases from V and 5 bases from J, with 17 bases between. This CDR3 region has 15 residues. The germline V gene has CDR1 LGHNA and CDR2 YNFKEQ. The CDR3 region has the DNA TGTGCCAGCAGCCTAGAGGACCGCGGGGGGACTGAAGCTTTCTTT. The encoded protein is CASSLEDRGGTEAFF.

The V call is TRBV5-4, the J call TRBJ1-1; D is unclear. This CDR3 has 13 residues. Germline assignment: CDR1 SGHNT and CDR2 YYREEE (reference sequence). The germline V and J ends were trimmed by 5 bases and 3 bases, with 11 bases remaining between them. The CDR3 DNA reads as TGTGCCAGCAGTAGGTTTTTGGACACTGAAGCTTTCTTT. It codes for CASSRFLDTEAFF.

The rearrangement joins TRBV5-1 to TRBJ2-7; 8 bases are a match to TRBD2. There are 15 residues in the CDR3. J gave up 3 bases and V 3 bases, and 8 bases lay outside the gene matches. Germline assignment: CDR1 SGHRS and CDR2 YFSETQ. In nucleotides, the CDR3 is TGCGCCAGCAGCTGGGTAGCGGGGAATTACTACGAGCAGTACTTC. This translates into CASSWVAGNYYEQYF.

The rearrangement joins TRBV2 to TRBJ2-7, with TRBD1 as a possible D gene (6 bases). V lost 1 base, J lost 4 bases, and 14 bases lay in between. The germline V gene encodes CDR1 SNHLY and CDR2 FYNNEI. The length of the CDR3 is 15 residues. The CDR3 here is CASSEGSGAIYEQYF. The CDR3 DNA reads TGTGCCAGCAGTGAAGGCTCAGGGGCTATATACGAGCAGTACTTC.

The rearrangement joins TRBV9 to TRBJ2-3, with 7 positions matching TRBD2. Unmatched junction bases numbered 7, after V lost 2 bases and J lost 1 base. From germline, CDR1 is SGDLS and CDR2 YYNGEE. The CDR3 spans 16 residues. DNA of the CDR3: TGTGCCAGCAGCGTGCGGGAGCGACCCGGCACAGATACGCAGTATTTT. As protein: CASSVRERPGTDTQYF. Filled out from reference TRBV9 and TRBJ2-3, the complete variable domain reads DSGVTQTPKHLITATGQRVTLRCSPRSGDLSVYWYQQSLDQGLQFLIQYYNGEERAKGNILERFSAQQFPDLHSELNLSSLELGDSALYFCASSVRERPGTDTQYFGPGTRLTVL.